One sample yielded the 27 T cell receptor beta chains listed below, sequenced in a study of T-cell reconstitution after alpha-beta-depleted transplantation in children (dated by TCRdb to 2016 to 2017). The receptor library was made with PCR. Instrument used: Illumina HiSeq 2500. Molecular barcoding was employed in the preparation of TCR libraries, with unique molecular identifiers being used to normalize TCRbeta repertoire quantification. TCRdb trimmed the raw reads at Q25, called clones with MiXCR and kept productive beta chains. CDR3 protein sequences are deduplicated, and each keeps its most common genes and DNA. The sample table shows some 500,000 distinct CDR3 sequences, and approximately 16% are seen once. The ten largest make up 3% to 3.5% of the sample. Sample: PBMCs from the stem cell graft donor, taken from the stem cell graft. Source of these receptors: a human donor who donated a stem cell graft to a child with acute lymphoblastic leukemia.

The chain recombines TRBV29-1 with TRBJ2-4, with 9 bases matching TRBD2. J lost 1 base, V lost 7 bases, and 17 bases had no gene match. The CDR3 loop spans 18 amino acids. Germline V gene lookup returns CDR1 SQVTM and CDR2 ANQGSEA. CDR3 sequence (DNA): TGCAGCGCGGCTTCGATTAGCGGGAGATCGGCCGCCAAAAACATTCAGTACTTC. It is translated as CSAASISGRSAAKNIQYF. The full variable domain, rest sourced from reference TRBV29-1 and TRBJ2-4, is SAVISQKPSRDICQRGTSLTIQCQVDSQVTMMFWYRQQPGQSLTLIATANQGSEATYESGFVIDKFPISRPNLTFSTLTVSNMSPEDSSIYLCSAASISGRSAAKNIQYFGAGTRLSVL.

This clonotype was observed a single time. J is TRBJ2-3 and V is TRBV10-1; no clear D. The CDR3 runs to 14 residues. The V and J ends lost 3 bases and 7 bases respectively, with 14 bases between them. Germline-derived CDR1 and CDR2 are WNHNN and SYGVQD (reference sequence). CDR3 residues: CASSDSSPANTQYF. The DNA of the CDR3 is TGCGCCAGCAGTGATTCCAGCCCGGCAAATACGCAGTATTTT.

This clonotype has a handful of counts. This chain connects TRBV4-2 to TRBJ2-7; no definite D call. Germline values: CDR1 LGHNA, CDR2 YNFKEQ. This CDR3 is built from 14 residues. V was clipped by 4 bases and J by 4 bases, with 14 bases between them. The CDR3 spells CASSPLRIGYEQYF. The CDR3, as DNA: TGTGCCAGCAGCCCCCTCCGAATTGGGTACGAGCAGTACTTC.

This clonotype showed up just a few times. The chain couples TRBV3-1 to TRBJ2-3; 8 bases are a match to TRBD2. This CDR3 region has 15 residues. Germline V gene sequence: CDR1 LGHDT, CDR2 YNNKEL (reference sequence). V was clipped by 3 bases and J by 0 bases; unmatched bases: 2. The CDR3 here is CASSHSGASTDTQYF. Here the CDR3 DNA reads TGTGCCAGCAGCCATAGCGGGGCTAGCACAGATACGCAGTATTTT.

This clonotype was detected only a few times. The V gene is TRBV5-1, the J gene TRBJ2-2; D remains unclear. V was cut by 5 bases and J by 0 bases, with 14 bases left in between. Looked up from germline, CDR1 is SGHRS and CDR2 is YFSETQ. The CDR3 has 16 amino acids. The CDR3 sequence: CASSYGTRPNTGELFF. CDR3 bases: TGCGCCAGCAGTTACGGAACAAGACCGAACACCGGGGAGCTGTTTTTT. The entire variable domain, with the rest obtained from reference TRBV5-1 and TRBJ2-2, is as follows: KAGVTQTPRYLIKTRGQQVTLSCSPISGHRSVSWYQQTPGQGLQFLFEYFSETQRNKGNFPGRFSGRQFSNSRSEMNVSTLELGDSALYLCASSYGTRPNTGELFFGEGSRLTVL.

This clonotype has a handful of counts. The chain is built from TRBV5-1 and TRBJ2-2; 10 positions agree with TRBD2. V shed 0 bases and J 5 bases; nucleotides not matched to a gene: 7. CDR1 SGHRS and CDR2 YFSETQ come from the germline V gene. The CDR3 loop spans 17 amino acids. CDR3 bases: TGCGCCAGCAGCTTGGAACTAGCGGGATTAAAGACCGGGGAGCTGTTTTTT. It translates to CASSLELAGLKTGELFF.

V gene TRBV24-1 combines with J gene TRBJ2-7, with D unresolved. Germline V CDR1 and CDR2: KGHDR, SFDVKD. The V and J ends lost 3 bases and 4 bases respectively, with 9 bases between them. The CDR3 has 13 amino acids. CDR3 region: CATSDGTGYEQYF. The CDR3 DNA sequence: TGTGCCACCAGTGATGGTACTGGGTACGAGCAGTACTTC.

J is TRBJ1-2 and V is TRBV4-1; no firm D call. Germline CDR1 MGHRA, CDR2 YSYEKL. The V end lost 1 base, the J end lost 5 bases, and 8 bases lay between the germline ends. There are 13 residues in the CDR3. CDR3 in DNA: TGCGCCAGCAGCCAAGTAGGATTATATGGCTACACCTTC. It encodes CASSQVGLYGYTF.

The chain is built from TRBV20-1 and TRBJ2-1, with 11 bases lining up with TRBD2. The CDR3 contains 15 residues. Germline V CDR1 and CDR2: DFQATT, SNEGSKA (reference sequence). V lost 1 base and J lost 4; bases outside the gene matches: 3. The DNA of the CDR3 is TGCAGTGCTAGAGCTAGCGGGAGGTCTTACAATGAGCAGTTCTTC. This codes for CSARASGRSYNEQFF.

Only a few counts were recorded for this clonotype. The V and J genes are TRBV21-1 and TRBJ2-7; the table calls TRBD1, which could not be checked here. TRBV21-1 is termed a pseudogene. CDR3 length equals 12 residues. CDR3 region: CAKGGGCYEQYF. The CDR3 DNA sequence: TGTGCCAAGGGAGGGGGCTGTTACGAGCAGTACTTC.

This clonotype was counted between two and nine times. The chain uses TRBV5-1 and TRBJ2-7; 9 positions agree with TRBD1. The CDR3 runs 18 residues. The germline V gene has CDR1 SGHRS and CDR2 YFSETQ. The V segment lost 1 base and the J segment 0 bases; nucleotides outside the gene matches: 11. CDR3 region: CASSLFWTGALSSYEQYF. CDR3 bases: TGCGCCAGCAGCTTGTTCTGGACAGGGGCCTTGAGCTCCTACGAGCAGTACTTC.

The chain couples TRBV20-1 to TRBJ2-3; D unclear. V was pared by 6 bases and J by 2 bases, with 12 bases between. Germline CDR1 reads DFQATT; CDR2 reads SNEGSKA (reference sequence). The CDR3 totals 13 residues. CDR3 coding DNA: TGCAGTGCCAAAAACCTAGTCACAGATACGCAGTATTTT. It codes for CSAKNLVTDTQYF.

J is TRBJ2-5 and V is TRBV29-1; the D gene is possibly TRBD1 (7 bases). Germline V gene sequence: CDR1 SQVTM, CDR2 ANQGSEA. CDR3 size: 13 residues. V lost 6 bases and J lost 5, with 16 bases in between. The CDR3 region has the DNA TGCAGCGTCTCCCCAGGGGGGCGGGAGACCCAGTACTTC. It encodes CSVSPGGRETQYF.

This clonotype was picked up a small number of times. V is TRBV29-1 and J is TRBJ1-3; TRBD1 matches at 9 bases. The V segment lost 2 bases and the J segment 2 bases; nucleotides outside the gene matches: 4. Per germline, CDR1 SQVTM and CDR2 ANQGSEA. The CDR3 runs 15 residues. The CDR3 reads CSVESDRGAGNTIYF. Here the CDR3 DNA reads TGCAGCGTTGAATCCGACAGGGGGGCTGGAAACACCATATATTTT. Using reference TRBV29-1 and TRBJ1-3 for the parts outside the CDR3, the full variable domain is SAVISQKPSRDICQRGTSLTIQCQVDSQVTMMFWYRQQPGQSLTLIATANQGSEATYESGFVIDKFPISRPNLTFSTLTVSNMSPEDSSIYLCSVESDRGAGNTIYFGEGSWLTVV.

CDR3 loop: CASRKPMTSGRAGEQFF. CDR3 DNA: TGTGCCAGCAGGAAACCGATGACTAGCGGGAGGGCCGGTGAGCAGTTCTTC. J is TRBJ2-1 and V is TRBV12-3 or TRBV12-4; TRBD2 matches 14 bases. The CDR3 is made up of 17 amino acids. V was clipped by 6 bases and J by 9 bases; unmatched bases: 13.

The V and J genes are TRBV30 and TRBJ2-3; 12 bases align to TRBD2. V lost 2 bases, J lost 0 bases, and 3 bases stayed unmatched. CDR1 and CDR2 (germline): GTSNPN, SVGIG (reference sequence). The CDR3 sequence is 16 residues long. The CDR3 region is CAWSRGTSGSTDTQYF. The CDR3 region has the DNA TGTGCCTGGAGTAGAGGGACTAGCGGGAGCACAGATACGCAGTATTTT.

This chain links TRBV9 with TRBJ2-5, with TRBD2 matching over 9 bases. Trimming at V came to 4 bases and at J to 5 bases, leaving 9 bases not matched to a gene. CDR3 length equals 15 residues. Germline loops: CDR1 SGDLS, CDR2 YYNGEE. The CDR3 protein is CASSPMREGRETQYF. In nucleotides, the CDR3 is TGTGCCAGCAGCCCCATGCGGGAGGGCCGTGAGACCCAGTACTTC.

This clonotype was seen more than once but under ten times. The V gene is TRBV27, the J gene TRBJ2-5, with D possibly matching TRBD2 (6 bases). Trimming took off 3 bases at V and 2 bases at J, with 22 bases between the two ends. The germline V gene has CDR1 MNHEY and CDR2 SMNVEV (reference sequence). The CDR3 extends over 18 amino acids. In DNA form, the CDR3 reads TGTGCCAGCAGTTTTCCCGAGGGGTGGCGGGATGCACAAGAGACCCAGTACTTC. Protein product: CASSFPEGWRDAQETQYF.

This chain connects TRBV5-1 to TRBJ2-5; possibly TRBD1 for D (5 bases). V was pared by 3 bases and J by 4 bases, with 19 bases between. Germline-derived CDR1 and CDR2 are SGHRS and YFSETQ. The CDR3 covers 16 residues. CDR3 residues: CASSSTPQEIGETQYF. In DNA, the CDR3 is TGCGCCAGCAGCTCGACGCCACAGGAGATAGGAGAGACCCAGTACTTC. Filled out from reference TRBV5-1 and TRBJ2-5, the complete variable domain reads KAGVTQTPRYLIKTRGQQVTLSCSPISGHRSVSWYQQTPGQGLQFLFEYFSETQRNKGNFPGRFSGRQFSNSRSEMNVSTLELGDSALYLCASSSTPQEIGETQYFGPGTRLLVL.

CDR3 sequence: CASSLGQGAIGYTF. CDR3 in DNA: TGCGCCAGCAGCTTGGGACAGGGGGCTATTGGCTACACCTTC. This chain connects TRBV5-1 to TRBJ1-2; 10 nucleotides match TRBD1. CDR1 and CDR2 from the germline V gene are SGHRS and YFSETQ. V trimming: 0 bases; J trimming: 7 bases; junction bases outside the gene matches: 3. This CDR3 region has 14 residues.

The chain recombines TRBV20-1 with TRBJ1-1, with D possibly matching TRBD1 (5 bases). Germline-derived CDR1 and CDR2 are DFQATT and SNEGSKA (reference sequence). The CDR3 is made up of 14 amino acids. V gave up 5 bases and J gave up 0 bases, with 13 bases separating them. As DNA, the CDR3 is TGCAGTGCTTGGACAAACCACCTGAACACTGAAGCTTTCTTT. This gives the protein CSAWTNHLNTEAFF.

The chain is built from TRBV19 and TRBJ1-1; no clear D gene. The germline V gene encodes CDR1 LNHDA and CDR2 SQIVND (reference sequence). CDR3 length: 15 residues. With 0 bases removed from V and 0 bases from J, the gap between germline ends came to 8 bases. The CDR3 loop is CASSIDGEMNTEAFF. Written as DNA, the CDR3 is TGTGCCAGTAGTATAGACGGGGAAATGAACACTGAAGCTTTCTTT.

The rearrangement joins TRBV25-1 to TRBJ2-7; possible D gene TRBD1, 6 bases. CDR1 MGHDK and CDR2 SYGVNS come from the germline V gene. The CDR3 contains 13 residues. Between the trimmed V and J ends, which lost 3 bases and 5 bases, there was a span of 11 bases. The CDR3: CASSDRGLDEQYF. CDR3 bases: TGTGCCAGCAGTGACAGGGGCCTCGACGAGCAGTACTTC.

The chain uses TRBV15 and TRBJ2-3, with 8 bases fitting TRBD2. The V gene end was trimmed by 5 bases and the J gene end by 4 bases; junction bases not matched to a gene: 8. The CDR3 covers 15 residues. Germline V lookup: CDR1 LNHNV, CDR2 YYDKDF (reference sequence). The CDR3 region has the DNA TGTGCCACCAGCCCCGGGACTAGTGGCGCAGATACGCAGTATTTT. This codes for CATSPGTSGADTQYF.

J is TRBJ1-1 and V is TRBV29-1; D gene uncertain. CDR3 length: 13 residues. V lost 5 bases, J lost 1 base, and 11 bases lay in between. The germline CDR1 and CDR2 sequences are SQVTM and ANQGSEA. DNA of the CDR3: TGCAGCGTTCAACGCCGCGGGAACACTGAAGCTTTCTTT. This translates into CSVQRRGNTEAFF.

This rearrangement joins TRBV6-1 to TRBJ2-3; TRBD2 matches 13 bases. The CDR3 spans 15 residues. The ends lost 5 bases at V and 4 bases at J; junction bases unmatched: 3. The germline CDR1 and CDR2 sequences are MNHNS and SASEGT. The CDR3, as DNA: TGTGCCAGCAGTAGACTAGCGGGAGGTCCAGATACGCAGTATTTT. It translates to CASSRLAGGPDTQYF.

This clonotype was observed a few times. CDR3 sequence: CASSHRQEPNEQFF. In DNA form, the CDR3 reads TGCGCCAGCAGCCATCGACAGGAACCGAATGAGCAGTTCTTC. J is TRBJ2-1 and V is TRBV4-1; tentative D call: TRBD1 (6 bases). Germline V CDR1 and CDR2: MGHRA, YSYEKL. Trimming left V 3 bases short and J 7 bases short, with 13 bases between. The CDR3 spans 14 residues.